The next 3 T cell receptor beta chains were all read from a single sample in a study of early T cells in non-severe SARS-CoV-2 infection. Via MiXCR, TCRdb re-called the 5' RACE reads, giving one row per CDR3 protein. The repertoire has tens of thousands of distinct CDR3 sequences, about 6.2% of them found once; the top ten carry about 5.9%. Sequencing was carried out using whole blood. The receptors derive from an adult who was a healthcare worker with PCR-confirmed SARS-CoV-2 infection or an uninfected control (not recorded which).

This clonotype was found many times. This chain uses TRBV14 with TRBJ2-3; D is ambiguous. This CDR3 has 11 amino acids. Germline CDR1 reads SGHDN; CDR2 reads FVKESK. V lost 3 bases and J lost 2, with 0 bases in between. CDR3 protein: CASSHTDTQYF. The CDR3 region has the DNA TGTGCCAGCAGCCACACAGATACGCAGTATTTT.

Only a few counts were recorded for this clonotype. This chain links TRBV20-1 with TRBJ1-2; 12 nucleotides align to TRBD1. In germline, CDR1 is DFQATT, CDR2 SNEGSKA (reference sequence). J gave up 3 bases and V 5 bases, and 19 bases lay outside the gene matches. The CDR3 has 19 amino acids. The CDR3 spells CSAPPPGGTGGAFHYGYTF. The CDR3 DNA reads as TGCAGTGCTCCCCCCCCCGGCGGGACAGGGGGCGCGTTTCACTATGGCTACACCTTC.

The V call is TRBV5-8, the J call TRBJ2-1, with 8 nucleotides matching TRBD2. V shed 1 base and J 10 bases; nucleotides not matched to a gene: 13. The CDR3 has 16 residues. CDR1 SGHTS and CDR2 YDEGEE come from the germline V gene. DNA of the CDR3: TGTGCCAGCAGCTTGTTGAGTGAAATAGCGGGAAGCGAGCAGTTCTTC. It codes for CASSLLSEIAGSEQFF.